This entry lists 3 T cell receptor beta chains sequenced from one sample in a study of T cell clonality in common variable immunodeficiency. TCRdb's table, derived via immunoSEQ multiplex PCR, lists solely in-frame clones and lacks some. The sample offers 80,000 or so clones and no singletons, the top ten holding 0.65% to 0.8%. Sequencing was performed on peripheral blood mononuclear cells. These receptors came from a person aged 18 to 75 in good health.

This clone was seen repeatedly, ten times or more. With the read ending 3 residues before the CDR3 end, the germline J gene is used to fill in that end. The chain joins TRBV5-6 to TRBJ1-4, with TRBD1 matching over 9 bases. Germline CDR1 is SGHDT and CDR2 is YYEEEE. J lost 7 bases, V lost 3 bases, and 4 bases had no gene match. The CDR3 sequence is 14 residues long. The sequenced CDR3 bases are TGTGCCAGCAGCTGGGACAGGGTTAGTGAAAAA. The encoded protein is CASSWDRVSEK. The full CDR3 protein is CASSWDRVSEKLFF.

This clone came up many times. The read ends 3 residues before the CDR3 terminus; that terminus is restored from the germline J gene. V and J are TRBV6-2 or TRBV6-3 and TRBJ2-2; D possibly corresponds to TRBD2 (5 bases). From germline, CDR1 is MNHEY and CDR2 SVGEGT. The CDR3 totals 15 residues. With 2 bases removed from V and 6 bases from J, the gap between germline ends came to 13 bases. The sequenced CDR3 bases are TGTGCCAGCAGTTACGACCTAGCAGGTGCCGGGGAG. Residues: CASSYDLAGAGE. The CDR3, in full, reads CASSYDLAGAGELFF.

This clone was found many times. The read halts 3 residues ahead of the CDR3 end, with the missing end drawn from the germline J gene. This chain connects TRBV19 to TRBJ2-1; TRBD1 matches 8 bases. This CDR3 region has 15 residues. CDR1 and CDR2 from the germline V gene are LNHDA and SQIVND (reference sequence). The ends lost 2 bases at V and 9 bases at J; junction bases unmatched: 9. This chain's CDR3 is CASSIRWQGASEQFF. The sequenced CDR3 bases are TGTGCCAGTAGTATAAGGTGGCAGGGGGCAAGTGAG.